The entry below gives a single T cell receptor (beta chain) sequence along with its context. What it binds is not known. The Oncomine TCR Beta short-read assay generated sequence data from the DNA of cultured CD4+ T cells. TCRdb passed the PCR reads through MiXCR, listing each CDR3 protein once. The data contain about 26,000 distinct CDR3 sequences, around 41% of them singletons. The entry originates in a study of vaccination and CD4 T cells after COVID-19. Study results and caveats: When vaccine-specific clones from convalescent patients were examined, 304 of 307 were spike mono-reactive.

Time point of the sample: late sampling 161 to 241 days after vaccination in three convalescent patients. Treatment: approximately 10-day PBMC culture with coronavirus spike peptide pools or control peptides (ViraFEST assay). Via ViraFEST, peptide pools expanded antigen-specific T cells before TCR sequencing. Half the growth medium was swapped for new IL-2 medium on days 3 and 7. Negative selection yielded CD4+ T cells from day-10 cultures. Trimming shortened V by 3 bases and J by 5 bases, and 11 bases separated the two germline ends. The germline gives CDR1 SEHNR, CDR2 FQNEAQ (reference sequence). The CDR3 covers 13 residues.

The receptor was isolated from a human donor who had recovered from COVID-19. The gene calls are TRBV7-9 and TRBJ2-7, with a weak D call TRBD2 (6 bases). Sequencing was performed on CD4+ T cells from blood, cultured in vitro, taken about 7 months after SARS-CoV-2 vaccination. CDR3 DNA: TGTGCCAGCAGCTTCGGACTAAACAACGAGCAGTACTTC. Translated: CASSFGLNNEQYF.